These 4 T cell receptor beta chains came from one sample sequenced in a study of regulatory T cells in long-lasting Graves disease. The sample's time point: newly diagnosed GD, antithyroid drugs for less than 3 months. The TCR library was made from RNA that had been extracted from PBMCs in TRIzol. With iRepertoire HTBI primers and Arm-PCR of CDR3 regions, TCR beta libraries were built. MiXCR, run by TCRdb on the multiplex PCR reads, gives a single entry per CDR3 protein. The table records roughly 420,000 distinct CDR3 sequences, roughly 16% of them present only once. The sample here was peripheral blood mononuclear cells (PBMCs), taken at new diagnosis, from a patient treated with antithyroid drugs. The receptors come from a female donor with Graves disease.

This clonotype was counted at least ten times. The chain couples TRBV7-9 to TRBJ1-2, with D maybe TRBD1 (5 bases). In germline, CDR1 is SEHNR, CDR2 FQNEAQ (reference sequence). Trimming removed 3 bases at V and 7 bases at J, with 21 bases between. This CDR3 spans 16 amino acids. The DNA for the CDR3 is TGTGCCAGCAGCTTTCACCGGGACCTCCTAGCGGGTGGCTACACCTTC. It translates to CASSFHRDLLAGGYTF.

This clonotype appeared many times. The rearrangement links TRBV12-3 or TRBV12-4 to TRBJ2-7, with TRBD1 matching 8 bases. CDR3 size: 13 residues. J lost 5 bases, V lost 7 bases, and 7 bases had no gene match. The CDR3 DNA is TGTGCCAGCAAGGGACAGGTGCTCGACGAGCAGTACTTC. Encoded protein: CASKGQVLDEQYF.

This clonotype has ten or more counts. The chain has TRBV6-2 or TRBV6-3 and TRBJ1-2, with a possible D match to TRBD1 (6 bases). The germline V gene encodes CDR1 MNHEY and CDR2 SVGEGT. The CDR3 is made up of 13 amino acids. Trimming took off 2 bases at V and 6 bases at J, with 10 bases between the two ends. Here the CDR3 DNA reads TGTGCCAGCAGTTACCCAGGGGTGGATGGCTACACCTTC. Amino acids: CASSYPGVDGYTF.

Regarding this clonotype: At one of its ends the junction is not consistent with the germline gene, which may arise from a read error. V usage is TRBV7-2 and J usage is TRBJ1-1; the D gene is possibly TRBD1 (5 bases). The CDR3 loop spans 16 amino acids. Germline assignment: CDR1 SGHTA and CDR2 FQGNSA. The CDR3 is CASSTWAGSLSTEALF. CDR3 nucleotide sequence: TGTGCCAGCAGCACGTGGGCAGGGTCACTGAGCACTGAAGCTCTCTTT.